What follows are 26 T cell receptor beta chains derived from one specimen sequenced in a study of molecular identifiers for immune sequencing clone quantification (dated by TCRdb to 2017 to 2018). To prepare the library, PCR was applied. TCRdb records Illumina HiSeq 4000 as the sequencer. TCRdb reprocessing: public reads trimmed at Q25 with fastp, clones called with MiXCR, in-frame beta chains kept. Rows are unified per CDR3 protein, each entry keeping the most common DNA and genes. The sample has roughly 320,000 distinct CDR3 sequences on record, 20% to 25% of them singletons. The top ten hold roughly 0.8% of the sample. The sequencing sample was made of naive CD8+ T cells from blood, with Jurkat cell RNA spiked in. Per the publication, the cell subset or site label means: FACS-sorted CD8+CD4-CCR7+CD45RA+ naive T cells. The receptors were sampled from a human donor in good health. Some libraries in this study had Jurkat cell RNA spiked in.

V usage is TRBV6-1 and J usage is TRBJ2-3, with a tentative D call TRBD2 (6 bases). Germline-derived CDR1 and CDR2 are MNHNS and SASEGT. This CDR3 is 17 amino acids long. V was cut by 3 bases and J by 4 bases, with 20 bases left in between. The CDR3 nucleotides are TGTGCCAGCAGTGAGTTTTTGGGGGAGGATGTGGCAGATACGCAGTATTTT. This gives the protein CASSEFLGEDVADTQYF.

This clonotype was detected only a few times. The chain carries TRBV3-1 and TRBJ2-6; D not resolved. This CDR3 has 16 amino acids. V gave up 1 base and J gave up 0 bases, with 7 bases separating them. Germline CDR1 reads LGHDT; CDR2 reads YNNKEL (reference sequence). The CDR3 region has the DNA TGTGCCAGCAGCCAAGTAGGGATCTCTGGGGCCAACGTCCTGACTTTC. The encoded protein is CASSQVGISGANVLTF. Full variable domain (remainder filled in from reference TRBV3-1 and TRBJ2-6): DTAVSQTPKYLVTQMGNDKSIKCEQNLGHDTMYWYKQDSKKFLKIMFSYNNKELIINETVPNRFSPKSPDKAHLNLHINSLELGDSAVYFCASSQVGISGANVLTFGAGSRLTVL.

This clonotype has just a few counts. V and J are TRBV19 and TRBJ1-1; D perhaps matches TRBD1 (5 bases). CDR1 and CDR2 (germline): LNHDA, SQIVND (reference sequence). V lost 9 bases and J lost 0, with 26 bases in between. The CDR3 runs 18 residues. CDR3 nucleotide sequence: TGTGCCAGCGCCCACCGTGGGGCAGGAAGGTTTATGAACACTGAAGCTTTCTTT. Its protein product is CASAHRGAGRFMNTEAFF.

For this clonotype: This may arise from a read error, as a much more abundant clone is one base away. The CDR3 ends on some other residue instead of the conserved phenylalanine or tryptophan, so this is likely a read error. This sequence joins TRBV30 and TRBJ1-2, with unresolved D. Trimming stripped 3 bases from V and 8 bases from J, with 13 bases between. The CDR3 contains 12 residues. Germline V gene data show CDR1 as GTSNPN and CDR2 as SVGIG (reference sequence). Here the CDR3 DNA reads TGTGCCTGGAGCGCAACCTTCGAAGGCTACACCCTC. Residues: CAWSATFEGYTL.

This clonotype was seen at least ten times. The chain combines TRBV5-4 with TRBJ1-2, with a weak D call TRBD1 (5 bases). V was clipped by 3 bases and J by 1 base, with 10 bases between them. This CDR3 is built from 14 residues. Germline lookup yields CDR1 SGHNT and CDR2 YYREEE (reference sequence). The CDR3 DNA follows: TGTGCCAGCAGCTGGGGCGAGGGTAACTATGGCTACACCTTC. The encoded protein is CASSWGEGNYGYTF.

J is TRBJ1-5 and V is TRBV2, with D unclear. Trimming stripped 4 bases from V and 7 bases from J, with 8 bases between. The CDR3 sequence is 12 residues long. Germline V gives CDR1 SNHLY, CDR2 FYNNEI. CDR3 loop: CASSGAKQPQHF. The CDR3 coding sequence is TGTGCCAGCAGTGGAGCGAAACAGCCCCAGCATTTT.

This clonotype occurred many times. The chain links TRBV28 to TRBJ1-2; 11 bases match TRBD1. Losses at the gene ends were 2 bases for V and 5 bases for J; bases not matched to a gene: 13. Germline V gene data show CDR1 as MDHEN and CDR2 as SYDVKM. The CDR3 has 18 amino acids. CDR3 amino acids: CASSLRTRTGGAEYGYTF. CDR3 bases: TGTGCCAGCAGTTTACGTACGAGGACAGGGGGCGCGGAGTATGGCTACACCTTC.

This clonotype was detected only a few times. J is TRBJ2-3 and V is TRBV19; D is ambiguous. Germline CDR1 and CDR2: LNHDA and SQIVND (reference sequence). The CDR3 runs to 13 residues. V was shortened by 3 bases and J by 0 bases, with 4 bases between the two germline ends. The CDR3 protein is CASSIASTDTQYF. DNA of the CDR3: TGTGCCAGTAGTATCGCGAGCACAGATACGCAGTATTTT.

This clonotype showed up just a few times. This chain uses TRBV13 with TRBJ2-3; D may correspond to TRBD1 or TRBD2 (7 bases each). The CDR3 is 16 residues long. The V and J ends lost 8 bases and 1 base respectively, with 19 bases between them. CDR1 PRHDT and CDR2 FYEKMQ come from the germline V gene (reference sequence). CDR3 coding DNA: TGTGCCAGCCGCGCAGGGGGGGCTATAGGCACAGATACGCAGTATTTT. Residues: CASRAGGAIGTDTQYF.

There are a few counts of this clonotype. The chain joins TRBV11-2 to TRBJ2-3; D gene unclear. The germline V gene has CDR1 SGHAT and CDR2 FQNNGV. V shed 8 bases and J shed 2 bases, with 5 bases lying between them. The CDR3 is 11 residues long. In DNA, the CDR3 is TGTGCCAGCCAATTCACAGATACGCAGTATTTT. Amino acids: CASQFTDTQYF.

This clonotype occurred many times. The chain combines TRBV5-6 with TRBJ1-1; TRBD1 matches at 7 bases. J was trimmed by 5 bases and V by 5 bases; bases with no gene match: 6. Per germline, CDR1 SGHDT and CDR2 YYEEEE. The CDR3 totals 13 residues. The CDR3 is CASRGQLGTEAFF. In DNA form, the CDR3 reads TGTGCCAGCAGGGGACAGTTGGGGACTGAAGCTTTCTTT.

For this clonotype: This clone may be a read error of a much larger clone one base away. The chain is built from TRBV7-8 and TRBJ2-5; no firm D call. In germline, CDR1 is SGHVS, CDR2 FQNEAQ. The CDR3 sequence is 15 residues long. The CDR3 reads CASGLALTYQETQYF. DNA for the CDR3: TGTGCCAGCGGCTTAGCATTGACCTACCAAGAGACCCAGTACTTC.

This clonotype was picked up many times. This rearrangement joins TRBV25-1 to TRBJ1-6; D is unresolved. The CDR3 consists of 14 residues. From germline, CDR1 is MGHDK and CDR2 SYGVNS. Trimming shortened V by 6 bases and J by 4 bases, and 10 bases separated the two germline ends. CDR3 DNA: TGTGCCAGCAGCCCCGGGAGGTATAATTCACCCCTCCACTTT. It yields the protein CASSPGRYNSPLHF.

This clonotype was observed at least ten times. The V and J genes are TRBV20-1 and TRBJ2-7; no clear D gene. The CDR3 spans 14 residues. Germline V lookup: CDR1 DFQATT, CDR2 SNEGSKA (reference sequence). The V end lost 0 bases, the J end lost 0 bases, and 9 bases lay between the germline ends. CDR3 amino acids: CSAREEFSSYEQYF. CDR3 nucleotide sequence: TGCAGTGCTAGAGAGGAGTTCAGCTCCTACGAGCAGTACTTC.

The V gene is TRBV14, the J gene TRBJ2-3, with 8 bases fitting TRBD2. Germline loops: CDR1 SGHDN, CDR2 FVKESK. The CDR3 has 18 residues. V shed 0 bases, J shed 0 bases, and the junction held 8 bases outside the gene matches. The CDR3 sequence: CASSQDLGAGASTDTQYF. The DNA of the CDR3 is TGTGCCAGCAGCCAAGATCTTGGAGCGGGGGCTAGCACAGATACGCAGTATTTT.

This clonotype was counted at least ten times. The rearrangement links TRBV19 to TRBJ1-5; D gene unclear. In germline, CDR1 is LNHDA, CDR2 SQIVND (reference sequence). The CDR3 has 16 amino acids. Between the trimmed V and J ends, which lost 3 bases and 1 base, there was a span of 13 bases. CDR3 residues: CASSMGSRGSNQPQHF. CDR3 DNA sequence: TGTGCCAGTAGTATGGGGTCCCGAGGAAGCAATCAGCCCCAGCATTTT.

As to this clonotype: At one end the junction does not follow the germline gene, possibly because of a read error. The CDR3 bases are TGTGTCAGCAGCCAAGCAGATGCCTACGAGCAGTACTTC. Translated, it gives CVSSQADAYEQYF. The chain joins TRBV4-2 to TRBJ2-7; D unclear. Germline CDR1 LGHNA, CDR2 YNFKEQ. CDR3 length: 13 residues.

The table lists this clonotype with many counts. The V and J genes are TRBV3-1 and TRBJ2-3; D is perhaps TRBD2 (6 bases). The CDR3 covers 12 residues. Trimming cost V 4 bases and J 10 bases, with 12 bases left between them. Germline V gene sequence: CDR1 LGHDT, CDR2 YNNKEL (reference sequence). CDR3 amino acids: CASSPPGEPQYF. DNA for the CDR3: TGTGCCAGCAGCCCACCGGGGGAGCCGCAGTATTTT.

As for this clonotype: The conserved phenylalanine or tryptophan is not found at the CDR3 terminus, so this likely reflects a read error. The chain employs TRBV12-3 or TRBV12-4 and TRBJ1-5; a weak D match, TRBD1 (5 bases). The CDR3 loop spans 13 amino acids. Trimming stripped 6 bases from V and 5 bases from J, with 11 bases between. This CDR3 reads CASSPAGYQPQHS. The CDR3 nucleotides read TGTGCCAGCAGCCCAGCAGGGTATCAGCCCCAGCATTCT.

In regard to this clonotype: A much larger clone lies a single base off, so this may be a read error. This CDR3 reads CASSQDPPEASYEQYF. CDR3 in DNA: TGTGCCAGCAGCCAAGATCCCCCCGAGGCATCCTACGAGCAGTACTTC. This chain joins TRBV4-2 and TRBJ2-7; D ambiguous. Germline V gene sequence: CDR1 LGHNA, CDR2 YNFKEQ. V lost 0 bases to trimming and J lost 1 base, with 13 bases between them. CDR3 length: 16 amino acids.

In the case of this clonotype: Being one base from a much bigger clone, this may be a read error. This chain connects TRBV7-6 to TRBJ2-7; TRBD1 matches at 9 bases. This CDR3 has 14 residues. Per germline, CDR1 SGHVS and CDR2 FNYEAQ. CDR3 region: CASGLGTGLGEQYF. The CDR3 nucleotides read TGTGCCAGCGGCTTAGGGACAGGGCTGGGGGAGCAGTACTTC.

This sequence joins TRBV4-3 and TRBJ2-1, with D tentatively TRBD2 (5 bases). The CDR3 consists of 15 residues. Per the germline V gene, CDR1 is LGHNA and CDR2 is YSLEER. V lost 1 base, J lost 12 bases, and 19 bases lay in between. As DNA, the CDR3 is TGCGCCAGCAGCCAAGGGTTTCCAGCGGTGGATGGGCAGTTCTTC. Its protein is CASSQGFPAVDGQFF.

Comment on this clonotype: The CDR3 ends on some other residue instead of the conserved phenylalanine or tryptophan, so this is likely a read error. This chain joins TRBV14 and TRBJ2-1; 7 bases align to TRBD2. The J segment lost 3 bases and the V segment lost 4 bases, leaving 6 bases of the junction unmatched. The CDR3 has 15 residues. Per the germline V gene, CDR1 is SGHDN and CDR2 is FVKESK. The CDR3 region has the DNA TGTGCCAGCAGCCCACGGGAGGAAGACTACAATGAGCAGTTCCTC. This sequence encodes CASSPREEDYNEQFL.

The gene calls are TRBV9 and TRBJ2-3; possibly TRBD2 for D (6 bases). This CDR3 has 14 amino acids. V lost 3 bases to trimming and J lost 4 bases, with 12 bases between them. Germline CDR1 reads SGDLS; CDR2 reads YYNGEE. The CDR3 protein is CASSASGLSDTQYF. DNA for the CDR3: TGTGCCAGCAGCGCCTCTGGACTATCAGATACGCAGTATTTT. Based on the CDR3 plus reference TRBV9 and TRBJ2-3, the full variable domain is DSGVTQTPKHLITATGQRVTLRCSPRSGDLSVYWYQQSLDQGLQFLIQYYNGEERAKGNILERFSAQQFPDLHSELNLSSLELGDSALYFCASSASGLSDTQYFGPGTRLTVL.

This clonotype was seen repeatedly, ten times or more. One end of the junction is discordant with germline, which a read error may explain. CDR3 nucleotide sequence: TGTGCCAGCAGCGGGGACAGGGAGGCCTTC. Translating gives CASSGDREAF. The chain joins TRBV6-2 or TRBV6-3 to TRBJ1-2, with 9 bases fitting TRBD1. The CDR3 runs 10 residues. CDR1 is MNHEY and CDR2 is SVGEGT in the germline V gene.

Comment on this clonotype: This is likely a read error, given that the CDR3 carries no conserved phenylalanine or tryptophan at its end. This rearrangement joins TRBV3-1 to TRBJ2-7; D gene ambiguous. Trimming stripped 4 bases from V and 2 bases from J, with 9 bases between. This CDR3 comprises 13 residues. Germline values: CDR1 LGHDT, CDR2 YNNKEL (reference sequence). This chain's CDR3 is CASSPPTTYEQYL. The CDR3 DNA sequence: TGTGCCAGCAGCCCTCCAACGACCTACGAGCAGTACCTC.